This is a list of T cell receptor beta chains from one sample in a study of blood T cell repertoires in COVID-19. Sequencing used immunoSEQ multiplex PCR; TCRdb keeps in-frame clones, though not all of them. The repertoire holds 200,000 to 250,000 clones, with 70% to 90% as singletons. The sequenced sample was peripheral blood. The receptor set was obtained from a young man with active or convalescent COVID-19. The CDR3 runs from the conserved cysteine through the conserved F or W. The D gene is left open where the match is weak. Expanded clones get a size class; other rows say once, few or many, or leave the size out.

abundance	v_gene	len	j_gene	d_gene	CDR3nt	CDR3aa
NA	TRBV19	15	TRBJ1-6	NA	TGTGCCAGTAGTATAGGGACACCGAATAATTCACCCCTCCACTTT	CASSIGTPNNSPLHF
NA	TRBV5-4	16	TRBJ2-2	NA	TGTGCCAGCAGCTCATCCCCCAGGGCGTCTACCGGGGAGCTGTTTTTT	CASSSSPRASTGELFF
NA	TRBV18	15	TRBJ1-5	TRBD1	TGTGCCAGCTCACCGGGGGGACAGGGCGGAGGGCCCCAGCATTTT	CASSPGGQGGGPQHF
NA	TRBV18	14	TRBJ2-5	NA	TGTGCCAGCTCACCAAAAAAGAATAGAGAGACCCAGTACTTC	CASSPKKNRETQYF
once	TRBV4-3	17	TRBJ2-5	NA	TGCGCCAGCAGCCAAGGCCATCAACCAGGGGGGAAAGAGACCCAGTACTTC	CASSQGHQPGGKETQYF
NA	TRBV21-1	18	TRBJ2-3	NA	TGTGCCAGCAACCCTAACCAGACTAGCGGGTGGTCCGGGTCGGCGCAGTATTTT	CASNPNQTSGWSGSAQYF
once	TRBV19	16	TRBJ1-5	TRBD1	TGTGCCAGTAGTAGTTTACAGGGGAATGGCAATCAGCCCCAGCATTTT	CASSSLQGNGNQPQHF
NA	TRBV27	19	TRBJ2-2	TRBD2	TGTGCCAGCAGAATCCGAGGGGTTAGCGGGAGGCAGAACACCGGGGAGCTGTTTTTT	CASRIRGVSGRQNTGELFF
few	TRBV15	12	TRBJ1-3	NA	TGTGCCACCAGCCTCGCTGGAAACACCATATATTTT	CATSLAGNTIYF
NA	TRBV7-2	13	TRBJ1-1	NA	TGTGCCAGCAGCTCCAGGTGGGACACTGAAGCTTTCTTT	CASSSRWDTEAFF
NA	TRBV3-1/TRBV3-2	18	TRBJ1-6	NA	TGTGCCAGCAGCTACACTAGTCCCTTTCTACATCATAATTCACCCCTCCACTTT	CASSYTSPFLHHNSPLHF
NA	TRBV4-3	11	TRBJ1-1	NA	TGCGCCAGCAGCGGGGCCACTGAAGCTTTCTTT	CASSGATEAFF
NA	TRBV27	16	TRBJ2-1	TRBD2	TGTGCCAGCAGTTTAAACCTAGCGGGCCTTTACAATGAGCAGTTCTTC	CASSLNLAGLYNEQFF
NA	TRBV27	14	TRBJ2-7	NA	TGTGCCAGCAGACAACAGGGAACTAGGCACGAGCAGTACTTC	CASRQQGTRHEQYF
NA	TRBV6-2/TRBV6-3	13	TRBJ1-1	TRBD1	TGTGCCAGCAGTTCCGGACAGGCGCTTGAAGCTTTCTTT	CASSSGQALEAFF
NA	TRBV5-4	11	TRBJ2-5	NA	TGTGCCAGCAGCCCCGGGGAGACCCAGTACTTC	CASSPGETQYF
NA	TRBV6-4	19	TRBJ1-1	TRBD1	TGTGCCAGCAGTGACTCGAAATATGGACAGGGGAAAATGAACACTGAAGCTTTCTTT	CASSDSKYGQGKMNTEAFF
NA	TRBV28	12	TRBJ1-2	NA	TGTGCCAGCAGGCCCGGGGGTTATGGCTACACCTTC	CASRPGGYGYTF
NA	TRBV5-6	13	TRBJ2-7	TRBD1	TGTGCCAGCACCCTGGGGACAGGGTACGAGCAGTACTTC	CASTLGTGYEQYF
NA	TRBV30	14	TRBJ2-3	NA	TGTGCCTGGTCTCAGGGAGGCCTCACAGATACGCAGTATTTT	CAWSQGGLTDTQYF
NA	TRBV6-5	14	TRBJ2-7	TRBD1	TGTGCCAGCACCAGGACAGGGATCTCCTACGAGCAGTACTTC	CASTRTGISYEQYF
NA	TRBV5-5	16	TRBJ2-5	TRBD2	TGTGCCAGCAGCTTGGGATTAGCGGGGTACCAAGAGACCCAGTACTTC	CASSLGLAGYQETQYF
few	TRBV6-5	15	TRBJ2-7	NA	TGTGCCAGCAGTTACTCGTTGGGGGGGCTCTACGAGCAGTACTTC	CASSYSLGGLYEQYF
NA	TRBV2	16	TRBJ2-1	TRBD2	TGTGCCAGCCGATTCCAGACTAGCGGGTCGTACAATGAGCAGTTCTTC	CASRFQTSGSYNEQFF
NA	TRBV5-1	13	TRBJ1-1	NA	TGCGCCAGCAGCTTGGCAGAAAATGATGAAGCTTTCTTT	CASSLAENDEAFF
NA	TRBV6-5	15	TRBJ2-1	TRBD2	TGTGCCAGCACTGGACTAGCGGGAGCCTTCTCTGAGCAGTTCTTC	CASTGLAGAFSEQFF
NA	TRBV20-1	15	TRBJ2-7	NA	TGCAGTGCTAGTCCCCCCGTGGGACTCATGTACGAGCAGTACTTC	CSASPPVGLMYEQYF
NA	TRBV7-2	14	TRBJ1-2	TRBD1	TGTGCCAGCAGCCCAGGGACAGGGAATGGTGGCTACACCTTC	CASSPGTGNGGYTF
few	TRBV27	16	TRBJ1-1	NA	TGTGCCAGCAGTTTGCGAAAGGGGGGGGTGAACACTGAAGCTTTCTTT	CASSLRKGGVNTEAFF
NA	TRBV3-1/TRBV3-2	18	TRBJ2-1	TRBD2	TGTGCCAGCAGCCAAGATTCAATAGCGGGCTCCACCTACAATGAGCAGTTCTTC	CASSQDSIAGSTYNEQFF
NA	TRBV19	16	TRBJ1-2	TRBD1	TGTGCCAGTAGTCCCGACAGGGGGCGCGTTTCAAATGGCTACACCTTC	CASSPDRGRVSNGYTF
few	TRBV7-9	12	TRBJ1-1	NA	TGTGCCAGCAGCTTAGAGGGACTAGGAGCTTTCTTT	CASSLEGLGAFF
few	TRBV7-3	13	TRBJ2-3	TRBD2	TGTGCCAGCAGCCTCAGGGAGGGGGATACGCAGTATTTT	CASSLREGDTQYF
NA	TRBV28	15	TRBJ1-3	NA	TGTGCCAGCAGTTTATGGCAGGGCTCTGGAAACACCATATATTTT	CASSLWQGSGNTIYF
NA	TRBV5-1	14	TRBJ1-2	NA	TGCGCCAGCAGCTTGGCTCCGGGTAACTATGGCTACACCTTC	CASSLAPGNYGYTF
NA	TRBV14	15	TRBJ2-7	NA	TGTGCCAGCAGCCATCCCGGGCCGCCAGGGGACGAGCAGTACTTC	CASSHPGPPGDEQYF
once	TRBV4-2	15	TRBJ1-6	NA	TGTGCCAGCAGCCAGGGACGGGGGGTTAATTCACCCCTCCACTTT	CASSQGRGVNSPLHF
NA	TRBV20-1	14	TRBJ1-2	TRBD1	TGCAGTGCTAGTGCCGGGACAGGGCCCTATGGCTACACCTTC	CSASAGTGPYGYTF
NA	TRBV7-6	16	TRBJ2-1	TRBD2	TGTGCCAGCAGCCTATCGCTAGCGGGGGGGGACAATGAGCAGTTCTTC	CASSLSLAGGDNEQFF
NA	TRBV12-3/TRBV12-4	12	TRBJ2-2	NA	TGTGCCAGCAGTTTGACTCCCGGGGAGCTGTTTTTT	CASSLTPGELFF
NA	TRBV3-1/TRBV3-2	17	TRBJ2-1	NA	TGTGCCAGCAGCCAAGGGGGGAGCGGGGCCACAGGGAATGAGCAGTTCTTC	CASSQGGSGATGNEQFF
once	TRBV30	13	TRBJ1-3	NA	TGTGCCTGGAGCAGGGGCTCTGGAAACACCATATATTTT	CAWSRGSGNTIYF
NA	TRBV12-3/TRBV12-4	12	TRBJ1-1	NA	TGTGCCAGCAGTTTCCTACGGACTGAAGCTTTCTTT	CASSFLRTEAFF
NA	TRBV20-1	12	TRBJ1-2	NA	TGCAGTGCTAGTAACCCGGGGTATGGCTACACCTTC	CSASNPGYGYTF
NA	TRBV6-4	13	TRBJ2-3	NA	TGTGCCAGCAGCAAGGAGGTCACAGATACGCAGTATTTT	CASSKEVTDTQYF
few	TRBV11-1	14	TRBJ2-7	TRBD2	TGTGCCAGCAGCCCCGGACTAGCGGACTACGAGCAGTACTTC	CASSPGLADYEQYF
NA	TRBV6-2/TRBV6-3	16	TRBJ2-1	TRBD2	TGTGCCAGCAGTGGACTAGCGGAAAGCTCCTACAATGAGCAGTTCTTC	CASSGLAESSYNEQFF
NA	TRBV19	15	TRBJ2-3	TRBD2	TGTGCCAGTAGTATACCCCTGGGACTAGCAGATACGCAGTATTTT	CASSIPLGLADTQYF
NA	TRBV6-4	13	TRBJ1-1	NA	TGTGCCAGCAGACACAACATGAACACTGAAGCTTTCTTT	CASRHNMNTEAFF